These 5 T cell receptor beta chains were all obtained from the same sample, sequenced in a study of identical twins. TCRdb re-analysed the 5' RACE reads in MiXCR, keeping a single row per CDR3 protein. The sample lists approximately 500,000 distinct CDR3 sequences; around 15% were seen once. The same sample was also used in a study of yellow fever vaccine responses in identical twins.

Sequences were obtained from CD4+ T cells sorted from blood. The receptors here all came from a woman aged 18-35 years in good health.

This clonotype appeared a few times. The chain is built from TRBV11-2 and TRBJ2-1; D is tentatively TRBD1 or TRBD2 (5 bases each). V lost 5 bases to trimming and J lost 2 bases, with 19 bases between them. The CDR3 consists of 17 residues. Germline lookup yields CDR1 SGHAT and CDR2 FQNNGV. CDR3 DNA: TGTGCCAGCAGCCTAGGCCCGGGACGCAAGACCTACAATGAGCAGTTCTTC. It specifies CASSLGPGRKTYNEQFF.

J is TRBJ1-5 and V is TRBV3-1, with 8 positions matching TRBD1. CDR1 and CDR2 from the germline V gene are LGHDT and YNNKEL (reference sequence). Trimming cost V 4 bases and J 3 bases; bases outside gene matches: 2. CDR3 length equals 14 residues. CDR3 nucleotides: TGTGCCAGCAGCCGACAGGGGACCAATCAGCCCCAGCATTTT. It codes for CASSRQGTNQPQHF.

The V gene is TRBV29-1, the J gene TRBJ2-5; D remains ambiguous. Germline V CDR1 and CDR2: SQVTM, ANQGSEA. There are 11 residues in the CDR3. Between the trimmed V and J ends, which lost 2 bases and 1 base, there was a span of 2 bases. The CDR3 sequence is CSVERQETQYF. As DNA, the CDR3 is TGCAGCGTTGAACGCCAAGAGACCCAGTACTTC.

V usage is TRBV7-9 and J usage is TRBJ2-2; TRBD2 aligns across 9 bases. Per the germline V gene, CDR1 is SEHNR and CDR2 is FQNEAQ (reference sequence). The CDR3 length is 16 residues. V lost 4 bases and J lost 2; bases outside the gene matches: 5. The CDR3 nucleotides are TGTGCCAGCAGCTATCTAGCGGGGCATAACACCGGGGAGCTGTTTTTT. Translated, it gives CASSYLAGHNTGELFF.

This clonotype has just a few counts. The chain uses TRBV12-3 or TRBV12-4 and TRBJ2-6; the D gene could be TRBD1 or TRBD2 (5 bases each). Trimming took off 6 bases at V and 0 bases at J, with 15 bases between the two ends. The CDR3 has 17 residues. The CDR3 DNA reads as TGTGCCAGCAGGAGAACCGGGACGCACTCTGGGGCCAACGTCCTGACTTTC. Translation: CASRRTGTHSGANVLTF.